This T cell receptor beta chain was captured in a study of cytomegalovirus exposure and HLA in healthy donors. Produced via immunoSEQ multiplex PCR; TCRdb's table is partial and in-frame only. The sample lists about 120,000 clones; 88% were seen once. CDR1 and CDR2 (germline): SGHTA, FQGNSA. This CDR3 region has 16 residues. J was trimmed by 10 bases and V by 1 base; bases with no gene match: 9. The donors belonged to the approximately 110-subject validation cohort, separate from the roughly 650-subject first cohort. The rearrangement joins TRBV7-2 to TRBJ1-6; 8 nucleotides line up with TRBD1. The TCR sequence derives from a woman aged 18-30 years in good health and CMV-seropositive. Sequenced material: PBMCs. The CDR3 nucleotides are TGTGCCAGCAGCTTAGAGTGGCAGGGGGCAGGATCACCCCTCCACTTT. Translating it yields CASSLEWQGAGSPLHF.